The present entry profiles one T cell receptor beta chain with its context. Its antigen is undetermined. Surgery without prior neoadjuvant therapy was the treatment of the selected pancreatic ductal adenocarcinoma patients. Data came from immunoSEQ multiplex PCR; TCRdb stores just in-frame clones and leaves some out. The data show about 2,600 clones, roughly four fifths seen once. This specimen comes from a study of T cells in pancreatic ductal adenocarcinoma. Overall study findings and caveats: Tumor samples had fewer productive templates and approximately 8-fold fewer unique clonotypes than blood. Comparisons of tumor and blood clonality may show falsely lower tumor diversity. No significant tumor-blood clonality difference; means were about 0.1 and 0.065.

CDR1 and CDR2 (germline): MNHEY, SMNVEV (reference sequence). The CDR3 spans 15 residues. The trim removed 7 bases at V and 3 bases at J, leaving 6 bases unmatched. The chain joins TRBV27 to TRBJ2-2; 9 bases are shared with TRBD2. The sequence was collected from a human donor with pancreatic ductal adenocarcinoma. What was sequenced was pancreatic tumor tissue. The DNA for the CDR3 is TGTGCCAGCACCCGACTAGCGGAGTACACCGGGGAGCTGTTTTTT. Translating it yields CASTRLAEYTGELFF.